Following are 15 T cell receptor beta chains from one sample sequenced in a study of blood T cell repertoires in COVID-19. Clones were read by immunoSEQ multiplex PCR, and TCRdb kept only the in-frame ones, dropping some. The table lists 200,000 or so clones, approximately 90% of them singletons, with about 4.5% in the top ten. The sequenced material came from peripheral blood. These receptors all stem from a man aged 45-65 years with acute or convalescent COVID-19.

The chain couples TRBV6-5 to TRBJ1-1, with 7 positions matching TRBD1. This CDR3 has 12 residues. The junction had 8 bases not matched to a gene; V was cut back by 7 bases and J by 9 bases. The germline V gene has CDR1 MNHEY and CDR2 SVGAGI. CDR3: CASTQQDRKAFF. CDR3 bases: TGTGCCAGCACCCAACAGGACAGGAAAGCTTTCTTT.

This chain connects TRBV9 to TRBJ1-3; D perhaps matches TRBD1 (5 bases). V was pared by 2 bases and J by 3 bases, with 9 bases between. The CDR3 consists of 14 residues. In germline, CDR1 is SGDLS, CDR2 YYNGEE. The CDR3, as DNA: TGTGCCAGCAGCGTCAGGGAGGGTGGAAACACCATATATTTT. Translation gives CASSVREGGNTIYF.

To note about this clone: Other DNA sequences from this sample encode an identical CDR3 as well. The V call is TRBV3-1 (or the pseudogene TRBV3-2), the J call TRBJ1-1; possible D gene TRBD1, 5 bases. Trimming stripped 4 bases from V and 1 base from J, with 7 bases between. The CDR3 runs to 13 residues. CDR1 LGHDT and CDR2 YNNKEL come from the germline V gene (reference sequence). The CDR3 loop is CASSLTGNTEAFF. The CDR3 DNA reads TGTGCCAGCAGCCTTACAGGGAACACTGAAGCTTTCTTT.

The chain combines TRBV10-3 with TRBJ2-1; 7 bases align to TRBD1. Germline-derived CDR1 and CDR2 are ENHRY and SYGVKD. V gave up 3 bases and J gave up 1 base; unmatched junction bases: 0. The CDR3 runs 14 residues. CDR3 in DNA: TGTGCCATCAGTGAACAGGGGTCCTACAATGAGCAGTTCTTC. It is translated as CAISEQGSYNEQFF.

The CDR3 protein is CASSLAPRAGNTIYF. The CDR3 bases are TGTGCCAGCAGCTTAGCTCCCAGGGCCGGAAACACCATATATTTT. This chain connects TRBV7-2 to TRBJ1-3; tentative D call: TRBD1 (5 bases). Looked up from germline, CDR1 is SGHTA and CDR2 is FQGNSA. V was pared by 0 bases and J by 4 bases, with 10 bases between. The CDR3 contains 15 residues.

In its sample, this clone was seen a few times. Here the CDR3 reads CASRPGQGTNTEAFF. CDR3 nucleotides: TGTGCCAGCAGGCCGGGACAGGGAACGAACACTGAAGCTTTCTTT. The chain recombines TRBV6-5 with TRBJ1-1, with 9 nucleotides matching TRBD1. The CDR3 loop spans 15 amino acids. The V segment lost 6 bases and the J segment 1 base; nucleotides outside the gene matches: 6. Germline lookup yields CDR1 MNHEY and CDR2 SVGAGI.

The rearrangement uses TRBV9 and TRBJ1-6, with a possible D match to TRBD1 (5 bases). Looked up from germline, CDR1 is SGDLS and CDR2 is YYNGEE. The CDR3 is 14 residues long. The germline V and J ends were trimmed by 1 base and 8 bases, with 10 bases remaining between them. CDR3 in amino acids: CASSVRRAHSPLHF. CDR3 coding DNA: TGTGCCAGCAGCGTACGCAGGGCCCATTCACCCCTCCACTTT. Full variable domain (missing parts from reference TRBV9 and TRBJ1-6): DSGVTQTPKHLITATGQRVTLRCSPRSGDLSVYWYQQSLDQGLQFLIQYYNGEERAKGNILERFSAQQFPDLHSELNLSSLELGDSALYFCASSVRRAHSPLHFGNGTRLTVT.

This rearrangement joins TRBV6-4 to TRBJ2-3; 13 nucleotides agree with TRBD2. The CDR3 is 16 amino acids. Trimming cost V 2 bases and J 2 bases; bases outside gene matches: 1. The germline V gene has CDR1 MRHNA and CDR2 SNTAGT. The CDR3 reads CASSDTSGGATDTQYF. DNA of the CDR3: TGTGCCAGCAGTGACACTAGCGGGGGGGCCACAGATACGCAGTATTTT.

V usage is TRBV6-6 and J usage is TRBJ1-5, with 9 bases aligning to TRBD1. Unmatched junction bases numbered 12, after V lost 5 bases and J lost 4 bases. The germline V gene has CDR1 MNHNY and CDR2 SVGAGI (reference sequence). There are 17 residues in the CDR3. For the CDR3, the DNA is TGTGCCAGCAGTCCGCTTTATTCTGGGACAGGGAATCAGCCCCAGCATTTT. Amino acid sequence: CASSPLYSGTGNQPQHF.

This clone was seen once. V gene TRBV11-3 combines with J gene TRBJ2-2; 7 bases align to TRBD1. The CDR3 runs 16 residues. The V and J ends lost 2 bases and 3 bases, in that order; junction bases with no gene match: 6. Germline CDR1 reads SGHNT; CDR2 reads YENEEA. CDR3 in amino acids: CASSLKKQGYTGELFF. The CDR3 DNA is TGTGCCAGCAGCTTAAAAAAACAGGGGTACACCGGGGAGCTGTTTTTT.

The rearrangement links TRBV6-5 to TRBJ1-1; possibly TRBD1 for D (5 bases). There are 14 residues in the CDR3. Trimming shortened V by 6 bases and J by 1 base, and 12 bases separated the two germline ends. Germline V lookup: CDR1 MNHEY, CDR2 SVGAGI. The CDR3 DNA reads as TGTGCCAGCAGGCGAGACAGCACGAACACTGAAGCTTTCTTT. It is translated as CASRRDSTNTEAFF.

The chain is built from TRBV5-1 and TRBJ2-7; 9 bases map to TRBD1. The V segment lost 7 bases and the J segment 2 bases; nucleotides outside the gene matches: 7. Germline V gene data show CDR1 as SGHRS and CDR2 as YFSETQ. This CDR3 is 14 amino acids long. The CDR3 loop reads CASGTRTGAYEQYF. Written as DNA, the CDR3 is TGCGCCAGCGGAACGCGGACAGGGGCCTACGAGCAGTACTTC.

A word on this clone: Other DNA sequences in this specimen translate into the identical CDR3. The chain combines TRBV20-1 with TRBJ1-2; D gene unclear. This CDR3 contains 10 residues. The V end lost 6 bases, the J end lost 4 bases, and 6 bases lay between the germline ends. Germline values: CDR1 DFQATT, CDR2 SNEGSKA (reference sequence). DNA for the CDR3: TGCAGTGCCGGGGTCTATGGCTACACCTTC. This gives the protein CSAGVYGYTF.

The chain couples TRBV19 to TRBJ1-6, with D hard to call. Trimming took 7 bases from V and 14 from J, leaving 18 bases between them. The CDR3 runs 13 residues. Looked up from germline, CDR1 is LNHDA and CDR2 is SQIVND (reference sequence). The CDR3 loop is CASTLGPTKALHF. The CDR3 coding sequence is TGTGCCAGTACCCTTGGACCGACTAAGGCCCTCCACTTT.

V and J are TRBV5-6 and TRBJ1-2; 9 nucleotides align to TRBD1. The junction had 2 bases not matched to a gene; V was cut back by 2 bases and J by 3 bases. The CDR3 consists of 14 residues. The germline gives CDR1 SGHDT, CDR2 YYEEEE. CDR3 region: CASSFRTGDYGYTF. In DNA, the CDR3 is TGTGCCAGCAGCTTTAGGACAGGGGACTATGGCTACACCTTC.